This T cell receptor beta chain was sequenced in a study of neurological immune-mediated disorders. From germline, CDR1 is SGHKS and CDR2 YYEKEE (reference sequence). V lost 5 bases to trimming and J lost 1 base, with 12 bases between them. The CDR3 is 14 residues long. TCRdb reprocessed the 5' RACE reads with MiXCR, giving one entry per CDR3 protein. The sample shows 50,000 or so distinct CDR3 sequences, around 25% of them seen only once. The specimen was PBMCs. The V and J genes are TRBV5-5 and TRBJ2-5; D ambiguous. The receptor was derived from a woman aged 70 to 79 in good health. Written as DNA, the CDR3 is TGTGCCAGCAGTCCTCGGAACACCCAAGAGACCCAGTACTTC. Amino acid sequence: CASSPRNTQETQYF.